This T cell receptor (beta chain) was captured by sequencing in a study of vaccination and CD4 T cells after COVID-19. The wider study: Cultures designated as controls were supplied with a CEFX pool, an HIV-1 Nef pool, or no peptide.

Sample treatment: roughly nine-day PBMC culture with coronavirus spike peptide pools or control peptides (ViraFEST assay). This clonotype was recorded a few times. Its antigen remains unidentified. CD4+ T cells that had been cultured provided DNA sequenced with the Oncomine TCR Beta short-read assay. The source of extracted genomic DNA was cultured CD4+ T cells. TCRdb re-called the PCR reads through MiXCR, storing one row per CDR3 protein. The table records around 13,000 distinct CDR3 sequences, more than 40% of them present only once. The germline V gene has CDR1 KGHDR and CDR2 SFDVKD. V lost 3 bases, J lost 7 bases, and 10 bases lay in between. This CDR3 region has 13 residues.

This receptor was obtained from a human donor who had recovered from COVID-19. The sequenced material came from CD4+ T cells from blood, cultured in vitro. The chain is built from TRBV24-1 and TRBJ2-3; the D call may be TRBD1 or TRBD2 (5 bases each). CDR3 DNA sequence: TGTGCCACCAGTGATCGGGACGTACATACGCAGTATTTT. Translating gives CATSDRDVHTQYF.